This TCR beta chain comes out of a study of shared clonotypes between healthy human individuals. Overall study context: CD4 naive and CD4 memory each took three plates per donor, while CD8 naive took two and CD8 memory one. Study-wide findings and caveats: Some clonotypes were shared by all four sorted-subset donors, while others were not shared. The non-shared ones had lower generation probabilities than the shared ones. In having few donors, the study represented limited genetic and exposure-history diversity.

As defined, naive CD8 cells were CD45RO-negative and positively selected for CCR7, with terminally differentiated effector memory CD45RA+ cells excluded. Concerning this clone itself: The target antigen is unknown.

Assay runs were performed at deep level. TCRdb's table, derived via immunoSEQ multiplex PCR, lists solely in-frame clones and lacks some. The sample includes nearly 2 million clones, 85% to 95% of them seen just once. Per the germline V gene, CDR1 is MNHNY and CDR2 is SVGAGI (reference sequence). This CDR3 has 12 amino acids. Trimming removed 3 bases at V and 5 bases at J, with 8 bases between. The V call is TRBV6-6, the J call TRBJ2-7; D ambiguous. This TCR was recovered from a young man in good health. Sequenced material: naive CD8+ T cells sorted from blood. The CDR3 sequence: CASSYGLHEQYF. As DNA, the CDR3 is TGTGCCAGCAGTTATGGTTTGCACGAGCAGTACTTC.